The present T cell receptor (beta chain) was sequenced within a study of blood T cell repertoires in COVID-19. CDR1 is KGHSH and CDR2 is LQKENI in the germline V gene. The CDR3 is 16 residues long. The V and J ends lost 6 bases and 0 bases respectively, with 16 bases between them. Here immunoSEQ multiplex PCR was the method, and the copy in TCRdb shows in-frame clones only, minus some. The repertoire has roughly 150,000 clones, around 89% of them found once; the top ten carry 2.5% to 3.5%. The origin of this receptor is a woman aged 60-75 years with active COVID-19. Material for sequencing was peripheral blood. This sequence joins TRBV18 and TRBJ2-3, with D possibly matching TRBD1 (6 bases). This CDR3 reads CASSRDTLSSTDTQYF. CDR3 bases: TGTGCCAGCTCCCGGGACACTCTTTCTAGCACAGATACGCAGTATTTT.